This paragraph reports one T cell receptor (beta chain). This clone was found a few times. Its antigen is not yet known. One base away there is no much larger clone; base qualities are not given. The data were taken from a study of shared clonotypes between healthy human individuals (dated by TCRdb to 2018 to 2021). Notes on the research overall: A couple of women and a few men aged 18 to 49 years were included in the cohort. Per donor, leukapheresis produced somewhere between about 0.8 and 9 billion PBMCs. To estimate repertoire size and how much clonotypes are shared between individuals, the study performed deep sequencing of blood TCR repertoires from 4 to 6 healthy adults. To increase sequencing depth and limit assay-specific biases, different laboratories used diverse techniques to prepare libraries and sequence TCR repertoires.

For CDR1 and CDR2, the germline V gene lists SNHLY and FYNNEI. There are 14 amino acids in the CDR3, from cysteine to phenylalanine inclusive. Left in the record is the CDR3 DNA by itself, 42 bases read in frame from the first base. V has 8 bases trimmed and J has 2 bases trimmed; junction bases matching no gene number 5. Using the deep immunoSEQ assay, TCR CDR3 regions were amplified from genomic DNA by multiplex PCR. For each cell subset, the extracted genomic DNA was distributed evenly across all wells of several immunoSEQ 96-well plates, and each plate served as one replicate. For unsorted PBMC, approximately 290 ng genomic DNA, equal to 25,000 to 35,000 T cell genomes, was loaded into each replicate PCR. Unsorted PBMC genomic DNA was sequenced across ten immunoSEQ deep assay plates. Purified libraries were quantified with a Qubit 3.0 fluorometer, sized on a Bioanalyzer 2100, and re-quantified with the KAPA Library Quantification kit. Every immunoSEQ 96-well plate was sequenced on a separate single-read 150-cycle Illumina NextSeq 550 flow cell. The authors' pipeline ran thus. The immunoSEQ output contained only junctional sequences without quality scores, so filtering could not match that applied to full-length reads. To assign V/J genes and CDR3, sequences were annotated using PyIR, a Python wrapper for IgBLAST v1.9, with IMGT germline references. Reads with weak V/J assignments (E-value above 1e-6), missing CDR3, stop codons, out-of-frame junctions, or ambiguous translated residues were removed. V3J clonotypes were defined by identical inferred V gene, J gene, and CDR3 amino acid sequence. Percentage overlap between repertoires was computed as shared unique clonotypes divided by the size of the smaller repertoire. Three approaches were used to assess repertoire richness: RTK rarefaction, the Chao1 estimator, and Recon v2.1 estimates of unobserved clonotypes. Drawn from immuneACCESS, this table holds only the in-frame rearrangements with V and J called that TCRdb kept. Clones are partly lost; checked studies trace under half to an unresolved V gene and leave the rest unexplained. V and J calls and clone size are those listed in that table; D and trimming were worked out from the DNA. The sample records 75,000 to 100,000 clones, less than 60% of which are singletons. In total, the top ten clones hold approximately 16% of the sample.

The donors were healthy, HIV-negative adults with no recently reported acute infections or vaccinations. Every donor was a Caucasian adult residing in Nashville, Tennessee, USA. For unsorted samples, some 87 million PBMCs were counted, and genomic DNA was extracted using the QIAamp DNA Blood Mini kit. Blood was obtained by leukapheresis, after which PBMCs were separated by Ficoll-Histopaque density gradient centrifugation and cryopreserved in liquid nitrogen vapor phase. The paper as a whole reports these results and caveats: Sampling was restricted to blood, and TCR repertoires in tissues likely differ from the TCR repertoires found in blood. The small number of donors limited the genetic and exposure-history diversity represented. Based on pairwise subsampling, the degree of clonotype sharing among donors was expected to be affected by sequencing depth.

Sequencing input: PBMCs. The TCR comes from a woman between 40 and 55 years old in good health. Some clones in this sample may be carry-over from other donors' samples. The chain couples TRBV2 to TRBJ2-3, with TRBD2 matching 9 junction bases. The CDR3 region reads CASEAGGLTDTQYF. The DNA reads TGTGCCAGCGAAGCGGGAGGACTCACAGATACGCAGTATTTT.